This paragraph reports one TCR beta chain. Its antigen is unknown. It was with a sample-barcoded 5' primer and a J-beta primer mix that a second PCR of about 6 to 12 cycles was run. A 12-random-nucleotide template-switch adaptor tagged each cDNA molecule. One entry per CDR3 protein results from TCRdb running MiXCR on the 5' RACE reads. Here the sample spans about 1.5 million distinct CDR3 sequences, about 45% being singletons. The sample originates from a study of blood T cells in healthy people across ages. Study results and limitations: TCR beta diversity per million T cells fell roughly linearly with age.

This CDR3 is built from 15 residues. Germline CDR1 and CDR2: DFQATT and SNEGSKA (reference sequence). The V gene lost 6 bases and the J gene lost 2 bases, with 17 bases spanning the gap. The source of this sequence is a woman under 30 in good health. The sequencing input was blood. V usage is TRBV20-1 and J usage is TRBJ1-5; D perhaps matches TRBD1 (5 bases). The CDR3 region is CSAIGLKQGNQPQHF. In DNA, the CDR3 is TGCAGTGCAATAGGGCTAAAACAGGGCAATCAGCCCCAGCATTTT.